The 25 T cell receptor beta chains given below trace back to one sample, sequenced in a study of PD-L1 blockade in urothelial cancer (dated by TCRdb to the late 2010s). The label giving this sample's time point can be read as: peripheral blood 6 weeks after treatment start. Library preparation used the immunoSEQ multiplex PCR assay. TCRdb retrieved this table from immuneACCESS and kept in-frame rearrangements only. Not all clones are present; in checked studies, unresolved V genes account for under half, and no reason is known for the remainder. The sample contains 40,000 to 60,000 clones, 70% to 90% of them found a single time. Approximately 10% of the sample rests with the top ten. The specimen was PBMCs, collected around atezolizumab (anti-PD-L1) treatment. Receptors originate from a man between 65 and 85 years old with urothelial cancer.

This chain connects TRBV10-3 to TRBJ2-1; possible D gene TRBD2, 5 bases. Trimming pared 5 bases from V and 5 bases from J, leaving 16 bases between. Germline V gene data show CDR1 as ENHRY and CDR2 as SYGVKD. This CDR3 is built from 15 residues. CDR3 coding DNA: TGTGCCATCAGTACCTCCCGGACTGATGACAATGAGCAGTTCTTC. Translated: CAISTSRTDDNEQFF.

This rearrangement joins TRBV10-1 to TRBJ2-1, with 8 bases that match TRBD2. The CDR3 runs to 18 residues. V was clipped by 6 bases and J by 1 base; unmatched bases: 14. Per germline, CDR1 WNHNN and CDR2 SYGVQD (reference sequence). The CDR3 spells CASRRRGREGKSYNEQFF. CDR3 DNA sequence: TGCGCCAGCAGGAGGAGGGGACGGGAGGGCAAGTCCTACAATGAGCAGTTCTTC.

This clone has just one count. V and J are TRBV2 and TRBJ2-3, with D perhaps matching TRBD2 (6 bases). Germline V gene data show CDR1 as SNHLY and CDR2 as FYNNEI. The CDR3 runs 12 residues. V was cut by 6 bases and J by 7 bases, with 11 bases left in between. CDR3 residues: CASSQEGYTQYF. The CDR3, as DNA: TGTGCCAGCAGCCAGGAGGGGTATACGCAGTATTTT.

This chain joins TRBV18 and TRBJ2-7; 13 positions match TRBD2. Germline V gives CDR1 KGHSH, CDR2 LQKENI. Trimming cost V 2 bases and J 5 bases; bases outside gene matches: 3. This CDR3 is built from 15 residues. Here the CDR3 reads CASSPGLAGDNEQYF. The CDR3 region has the DNA TGTGCCAGCTCACCAGGACTAGCGGGAGACAACGAGCAGTACTTC.

The V gene is TRBV10-3, the J gene TRBJ1-4; possibly TRBD1 for D (5 bases). The CDR3 is made up of 15 amino acids. The germline V gene encodes CDR1 ENHRY and CDR2 SYGVKD. Trimming pared 5 bases from V and 5 bases from J, leaving 15 bases between. CDR3 nucleotide sequence: TGTGCCATCAGTCCGCGACAGAATTCGAATGAAAAACTGTTTTTT. Its protein product is CAISPRQNSNEKLFF.

The chain combines TRBV5-1 with TRBJ2-2; TRBD1 matches at 8 bases. Germline lookup yields CDR1 SGHRS and CDR2 YFSETQ. The CDR3 is made up of 16 amino acids. V shed 3 bases, J shed 6 bases, and the junction held 10 bases outside the gene matches. CDR3 sequence (DNA): TGCGCCAGCAGCTGGCAAGGACAGGGAGGCCCCGGGGAGCTGTTTTTT. As protein: CASSWQGQGGPGELFF.

The rearrangement joins TRBV5-1 to TRBJ2-1; tentative D call: TRBD2 (6 bases). Germline V CDR1 and CDR2: SGHRS, YFSETQ. The CDR3 is made up of 14 amino acids. V was cut by 3 bases and J by 10 bases, with 17 bases left in between. DNA of the CDR3: TGCGCCAGCAGCTGGACGGGACTCCAGGAGGAGCAGTTCTTC. Protein product: CASSWTGLQEEQFF.

This rearrangement joins TRBV7-2 to TRBJ2-7, with TRBD2 identical over 11 bases. Per the germline V gene, CDR1 is SGHTA and CDR2 is FQGNSA. The CDR3 has 19 amino acids. The J segment lost 0 bases and the V segment lost 2 bases, leaving 12 bases of the junction unmatched. This CDR3 reads CASSLLRRASGRSSYEQYF. The CDR3 DNA reads as TGTGCCAGCAGCTTACTCCGGCGGGCTAGCGGGAGGTCCTCCTACGAGCAGTACTTC.

The chain employs TRBV28 and TRBJ2-1; 12 nucleotides match TRBD2. This CDR3 contains 20 residues. The ends lost 6 bases at V and 8 bases at J; junction bases unmatched: 23. Germline loops: CDR1 MDHEN, CDR2 SYDVKM. Here the CDR3 reads CASSRQGKILAGGTHHEQFF. The DNA for the CDR3 is TGTGCCAGCAGCCGACAGGGGAAGATACTAGCGGGAGGAACCCACCATGAGCAGTTCTTC.

The chain joins TRBV5-1 to TRBJ1-4, with 7 bases fitting TRBD1. V shed 4 bases, J shed 4 bases, and the junction held 4 bases outside the gene matches. Germline lookup yields CDR1 SGHRS and CDR2 YFSETQ. The CDR3 spans 14 residues. CDR3 sequence: CASSEGQDNEKLFF. CDR3 coding DNA: TGCGCCAGCAGCGAAGGACAGGATAATGAAAAACTGTTTTTT.

This sequence joins TRBV19 and TRBJ1-3; D is perhaps TRBD1 (6 bases). CDR1 and CDR2 from the germline V gene are LNHDA and SQIVND (reference sequence). The CDR3 loop spans 15 amino acids. V was cut by 7 bases and J by 0 bases, with 13 bases left in between. The DNA for the CDR3 is TGTGCCAGTACCGAGACAGGAACCTCTGGAAACACCATATATTTT. This sequence encodes CASTETGTSGNTIYF.

CDR3 nucleotide sequence: TGTGCCAGCAAAGTGACAGGGTCCAATTCACCCCTCCACTTT. Protein: CASKVTGSNSPLHF. The J gene is TRBJ1-6, the V gene TRBV6-5, with 7 bases aligning to TRBD1. The V segment lost 7 bases and the J segment 7 bases; nucleotides outside the gene matches: 7. Germline CDR1 MNHEY, CDR2 SVGAGI. CDR3 length: 14 amino acids.

This clone was picked up one time. One end of the junction is discordant with germline, which a read error may explain. V and J are TRBV7-7 and TRBJ2-2; tentative D call: TRBD2 (6 bases). From germline, CDR1 is SSHAT and CDR2 FNYEAQ (reference sequence). The length of the CDR3 is 16 residues. CDR3 nucleotide sequence: TGTGCTAGCAGCTTAGCCGCGGGGTTGGGCACCGGGGAGCTGTTTTTT. It is translated as CASSLAAGLGTGELFF.

The CDR3 loop is CASRSLHNEQFF. The CDR3, as DNA: TGTGCAAGTCGCTCCCTTCACAATGAGCAGTTCTTC. The rearrangement links TRBV12-2 to TRBJ2-1; the DNA was not used to check the table's D call, TRBD2. TRBV12-2 is annotated as a pseudogene. There are 12 residues in the CDR3.

The chain couples TRBV2 to TRBJ1-4; D not certain. Trimming stripped 2 bases from V and 7 bases from J, with 5 bases between. The CDR3 has 12 amino acids. CDR1 SNHLY and CDR2 FYNNEI come from the germline V gene. CDR3 in DNA: TGTGCCAGCAGTGAACTCGGTGAAAAACTGTTTTTT. It translates to CASSELGEKLFF.

CDR3 loop: CASSSRDRGGYSNQPQHF. The CDR3 bases are TGTGCCAGCAGCTCCCGGGACAGGGGTGGGTATAGCAATCAGCCCCAGCATTTT. V usage is TRBV7-8 and J usage is TRBJ1-5, with 10 bases fitting TRBD1. Germline-derived CDR1 and CDR2 are SGHVS and FQNEAQ. V was clipped by 4 bases and J by 0 bases; unmatched bases: 9. This CDR3 has 18 residues.

This chain uses TRBV9 with TRBJ2-1; TRBD1 aligns across 9 bases. Germline V gene data show CDR1 as SGDLS and CDR2 as YYNGEE. Trimming took 0 bases from V and 6 from J; bases not matched to a gene: 4. CDR3 length equals 15 residues. DNA for the CDR3: TGTGCCAGCAGCGTAGGGGACAGGGTGGCCAATGAGCAGTTCTTC. Residues: CASSVGDRVANEQFF.

The rearrangement links TRBV7-9 to TRBJ2-3; 9 bases match TRBD1. This CDR3 contains 13 residues. The V and J ends lost 5 bases and 14 bases, in that order; junction bases with no gene match: 11. The germline gives CDR1 SEHNR, CDR2 FQNEAQ (reference sequence). For the CDR3, the DNA is TGTGCCAGCAGCCGGGACGCCGACAGGGGGATGTATTTT. This translates into CASSRDADRGMYF.

This clone appeared a few times. This sequence joins TRBV5-4 and TRBJ2-2; tentative D call: TRBD1 (5 bases). CDR3 length equals 15 residues. Between the trimmed V and J ends, which lost 4 bases and 0 bases, there was a span of 10 bases. CDR1 is SGHNT, CDR2 YYREEE, per germline (reference sequence). The CDR3 loop reads CASSPDTTNTGELFF. The CDR3, as DNA: TGTGCCAGCAGCCCGGACACCACGAACACCGGGGAGCTGTTTTTT.

This clone occurred once. The V and J genes are TRBV5-1 and TRBJ2-5; 7 bases fit TRBD1. Per the germline V gene, CDR1 is SGHRS and CDR2 is YFSETQ. CDR3 length: 17 residues. V shed 4 bases and J 0 bases; nucleotides not matched to a gene: 12. The CDR3 spells CASSLFQGQQYQETQYF. CDR3 DNA sequence: TGCGCCAGCAGCCTATTCCAGGGACAGCAGTACCAAGAGACCCAGTACTTC.

This clone was seen a few times. The genes are TRBV7-8 and TRBJ2-7, with a possible D match to TRBD2 (5 bases). The V gene lost 4 bases and the J gene lost 1 base, with 14 bases spanning the gap. The germline gives CDR1 SGHVS, CDR2 FQNEAQ. CDR3 length: 15 amino acids. In nucleotides, the CDR3 is TGTGCCAGCAGCTCACGGAGGCCCCAATCCTACGAGCAGTACTTC. The encoded protein is CASSSRRPQSYEQYF.

The CDR3 DNA is TGTGCCAGCAGCGTAGCAGGGGACTATGGCTACACCTTC. Translation gives CASSVAGDYGYTF. The chain uses TRBV9 and TRBJ1-2; D may be TRBD1 (6 bases). Deletions cut 0 bases from V and 3 bases from J, with 6 bases between. The germline V gene encodes CDR1 SGDLS and CDR2 YYNGEE. CDR3 length: 13 residues.

V is TRBV10-1 and J is TRBJ1-2; D possibly corresponds to TRBD1 (6 bases). Trimming cost V 4 bases and J 4 bases, with 10 bases left between them. Germline V gene lookup returns CDR1 WNHNN and CDR2 SYGVQD (reference sequence). The CDR3 contains 13 residues. This CDR3 reads CASSGGLGYGYTF. CDR3 DNA sequence: TGCGCCAGCAGTGGGGGGCTTGGCTATGGCTACACCTTC.

This chain links TRBV7-6 with TRBJ2-2; 10 bases map to TRBD2. J gave up 6 bases and V 4 bases, and 8 bases lay outside the gene matches. CDR3 size: 16 residues. The germline V gene encodes CDR1 SGHVS and CDR2 FNYEAQ. Here the CDR3 DNA reads TGTGCCAGCAGCTCTCTAGCGGGAGAGTCAGCCGGGGAGCTGTTTTTT. Translating gives CASSSLAGESAGELFF.

This chain uses TRBV5-1 with TRBJ2-5; 8 nucleotides agree with TRBD2. Trimming took 5 bases from V and 4 from J; bases not matched to a gene: 10. This CDR3 has 15 amino acids. CDR1 SGHRS and CDR2 YFSETQ come from the germline V gene. The CDR3 sequence: CASRISGSIGETQYF. The CDR3 nucleotides read TGCGCCAGCAGGATAAGCGGGAGTATTGGAGAGACCCAGTACTTC.